The T cell receptor beta chain under discussion was sequenced for a study of T-cell memory formation after mild COVID-19. Study as a whole: Clusters were largely donor specific. Whole-study results and caveats: Whereas later expanders leaned CD4+, clones contracting day 15 to 85 showed a balanced CD4/CD8 makeup. SARS-CoV-2 specificity was not confirmed for second-wave clones peaking on day 37.

Concerning this clonotype itself: The antigen remains undetermined.

TCRdb reanalysed the 5' RACE reads using MiXCR and keeps one entry per CDR3 protein. The sample holds 250,000 to 400,000 distinct CDR3 sequences, roughly an eighth seen once. The CDR3 sequence is 21 residues long. Germline V CDR1 and CDR2: ENHRY, SYGVKD. V was clipped by 7 bases and J by 3 bases; unmatched bases: 24. The receptor's source is a man aged 18-30 years who had mild COVID-19 (a few samples of this study predate the infection). Cell type and time point are not known. The sample consisted of PBMCs or a T cell subset sorted from them (not recorded which). The J gene is TRBJ2-3, the V gene TRBV10-3; 11 nucleotides line up with TRBD2. CDR3 in amino acids: CAINGRGRASGGPKYTDTQYF. Here the CDR3 DNA reads TGTGCCATCAACGGCAGAGGAAGGGCTAGCGGGGGGCCAAAATATACAGATACGCAGTATTTT.